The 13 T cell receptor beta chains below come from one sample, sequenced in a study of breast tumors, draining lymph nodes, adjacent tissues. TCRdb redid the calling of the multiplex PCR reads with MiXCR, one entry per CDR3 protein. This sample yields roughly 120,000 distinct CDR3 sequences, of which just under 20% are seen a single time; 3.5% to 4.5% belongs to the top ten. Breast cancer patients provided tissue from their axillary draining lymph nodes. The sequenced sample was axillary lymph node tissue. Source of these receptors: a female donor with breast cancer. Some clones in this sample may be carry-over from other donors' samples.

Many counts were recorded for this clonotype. CDR3 region: CASSQAPTGVRTEQQYF. Here the CDR3 DNA reads TGCGCCAGCAGCCAAGCCCCGACAGGGGTCAGGACGGAGCAGCAGTACTTC. The chain combines TRBV4-1 with TRBJ2-7, with 8 positions matching TRBD1. Trimming at V came to 1 base and at J to 8 bases, leaving 16 bases not matched to a gene. Germline-derived CDR1 and CDR2 are MGHRA and YSYEKL. The CDR3 has 17 amino acids.

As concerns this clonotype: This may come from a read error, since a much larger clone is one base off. In DNA form, the CDR3 reads TGCAGTGCTAGGAGCCCCGGGGAGGGGGTTTCGGATACGCAGTATTTT. Its protein product is CSARSPGEGVSDTQYF. This chain links TRBV20-1 with TRBJ2-3; D is possibly TRBD2 (7 bases). The CDR3 consists of 16 residues. From germline, CDR1 is DFQATT and CDR2 SNEGSKA (reference sequence). Trimming shortened V by 3 bases and J by 6 bases, and 22 bases separated the two germline ends.

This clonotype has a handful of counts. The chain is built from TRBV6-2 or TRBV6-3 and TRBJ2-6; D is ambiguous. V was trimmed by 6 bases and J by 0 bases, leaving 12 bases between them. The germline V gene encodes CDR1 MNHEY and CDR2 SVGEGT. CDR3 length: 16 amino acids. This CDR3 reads CASSPRFLSGANVLTF. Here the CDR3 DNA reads TGTGCCAGCAGCCCCAGGTTCCTCTCTGGGGCCAACGTCCTGACTTTC.

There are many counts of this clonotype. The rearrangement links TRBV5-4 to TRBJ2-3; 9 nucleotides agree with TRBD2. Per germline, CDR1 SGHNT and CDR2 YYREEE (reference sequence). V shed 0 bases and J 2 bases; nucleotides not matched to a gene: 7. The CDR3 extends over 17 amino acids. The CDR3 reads CASSLGTVAGVTDTQYF. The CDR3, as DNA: TGTGCCAGCAGCTTGGGTACGGTAGCGGGGGTCACAGATACGCAGTATTTT.

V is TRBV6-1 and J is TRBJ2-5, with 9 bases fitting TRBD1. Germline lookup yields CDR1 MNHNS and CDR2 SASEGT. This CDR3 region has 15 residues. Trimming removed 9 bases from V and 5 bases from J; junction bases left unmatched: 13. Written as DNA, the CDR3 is TGTGCCAGTAAAATGAACAGGGGGCATGGGGAGACCCAGTACTTC. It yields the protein CASKMNRGHGETQYF.

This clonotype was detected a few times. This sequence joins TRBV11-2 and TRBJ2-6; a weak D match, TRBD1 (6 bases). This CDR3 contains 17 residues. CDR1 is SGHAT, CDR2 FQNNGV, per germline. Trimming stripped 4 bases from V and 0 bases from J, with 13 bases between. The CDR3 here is CASSSGQSGSGANVLTF. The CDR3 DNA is TGTGCCAGCAGCTCCGGACAGTCGGGCTCTGGGGCCAACGTCCTGACTTTC.

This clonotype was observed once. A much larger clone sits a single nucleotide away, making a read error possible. Here the CDR3 reads CASSLRTLAGDEQLF. Written as DNA, the CDR3 is TGCGCCAGCAGCCTTCGAACCCTAGCGGGGGATGAGCAGCTCTTC. V is TRBV7-3 and J is TRBJ2-1; 10 bases map to TRBD2. Germline V gives CDR1 SGHTA, CDR2 FQGTGA. The CDR3 covers 15 residues.

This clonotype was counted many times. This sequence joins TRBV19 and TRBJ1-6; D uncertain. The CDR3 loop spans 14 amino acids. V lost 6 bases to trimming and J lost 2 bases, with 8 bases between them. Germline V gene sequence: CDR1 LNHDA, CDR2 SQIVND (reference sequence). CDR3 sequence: CASRSGAYNSPLHF. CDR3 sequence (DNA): TGTGCCAGTAGGTCTGGGGCCTATAATTCACCCCTCCACTTT.

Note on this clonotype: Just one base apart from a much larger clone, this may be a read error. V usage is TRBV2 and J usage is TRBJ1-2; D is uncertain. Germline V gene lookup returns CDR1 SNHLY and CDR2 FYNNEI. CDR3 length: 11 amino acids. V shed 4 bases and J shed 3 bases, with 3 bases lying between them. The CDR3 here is CASSVDYGYTF. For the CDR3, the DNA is TGTGCCAGCAGTGTTGACTATGGCTACACCTTC.

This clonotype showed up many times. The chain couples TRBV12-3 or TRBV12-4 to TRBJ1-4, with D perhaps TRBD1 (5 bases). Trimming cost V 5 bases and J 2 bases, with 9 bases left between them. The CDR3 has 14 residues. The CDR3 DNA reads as TGTGCCAGCAGTCTGCAGGGTACTAATGAAAAACTGTTTTTT. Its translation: CASSLQGTNEKLFF.

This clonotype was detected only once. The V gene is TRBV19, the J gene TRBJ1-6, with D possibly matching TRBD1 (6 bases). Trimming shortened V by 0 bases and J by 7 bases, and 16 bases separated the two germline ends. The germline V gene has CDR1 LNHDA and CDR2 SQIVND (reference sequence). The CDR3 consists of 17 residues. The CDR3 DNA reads TGTGCCAGTAGTATAGAAGCCAGACAGGAGGCGAATTCACCCCTCCACTTT. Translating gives CASSIEARQEANSPLHF.

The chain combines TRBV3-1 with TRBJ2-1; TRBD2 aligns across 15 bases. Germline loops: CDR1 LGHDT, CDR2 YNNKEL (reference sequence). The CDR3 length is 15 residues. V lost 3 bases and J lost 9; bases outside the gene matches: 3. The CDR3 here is CASSHRGLAGGEQFF. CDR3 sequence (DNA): TGTGCCAGCAGCCACCGGGGACTAGCGGGGGGTGAGCAGTTCTTC.

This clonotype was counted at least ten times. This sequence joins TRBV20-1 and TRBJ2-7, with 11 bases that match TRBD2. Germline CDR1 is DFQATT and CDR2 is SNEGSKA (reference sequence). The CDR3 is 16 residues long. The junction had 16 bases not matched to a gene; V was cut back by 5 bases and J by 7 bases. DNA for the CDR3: TGCAGTGCTCCGGGACTAGCGGACCTGAAACTGGGGGAGCAGTACTTC. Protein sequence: CSAPGLADLKLGEQYF.